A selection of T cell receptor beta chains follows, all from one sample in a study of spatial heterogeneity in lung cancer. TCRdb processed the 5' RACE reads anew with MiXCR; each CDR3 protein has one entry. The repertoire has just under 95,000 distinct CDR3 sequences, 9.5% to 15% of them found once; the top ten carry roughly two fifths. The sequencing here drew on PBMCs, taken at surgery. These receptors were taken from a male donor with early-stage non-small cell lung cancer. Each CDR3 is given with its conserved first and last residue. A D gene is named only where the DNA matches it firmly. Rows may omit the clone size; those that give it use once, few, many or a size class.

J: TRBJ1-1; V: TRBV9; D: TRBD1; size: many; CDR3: CASSDNRDRAYTEAFF; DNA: TGTGCCAGCAGTGATAACCGGGACAGGGCTTACACTGAAGCTTTCTTT
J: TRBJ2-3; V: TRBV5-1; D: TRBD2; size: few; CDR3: CASRPIGTSGGLSPDTQYF; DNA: TGCGCCAGCAGGCCGATCGGGACTAGCGGGGGGCTGAGTCCAGATACGCAGTATTTT
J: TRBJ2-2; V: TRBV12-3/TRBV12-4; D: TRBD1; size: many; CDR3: CASSLGQGPAGELFF; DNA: TGTGCCAGCAGCTTGGGACAGGGGCCGGCCGGGGAGCTGTTTTTT
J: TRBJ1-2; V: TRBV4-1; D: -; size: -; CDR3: CASSQDPRRGYTF; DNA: TGCGCCAGCAGCCAAGATCCCCGCAGGGGCTACACCTTC
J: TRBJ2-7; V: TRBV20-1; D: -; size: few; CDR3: CSASATAYEQYF; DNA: TGCAGTGCTAGCGCAACAGCCTACGAGCAGTACTTC
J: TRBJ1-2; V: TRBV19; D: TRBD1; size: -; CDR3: CATNGQGARNYGYTF; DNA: TGTGCCACCAACGGGCAGGGGGCGCGAAACTATGGCTACACCTTC
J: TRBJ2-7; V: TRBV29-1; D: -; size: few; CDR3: CSARPGAGSYEQYF; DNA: TGCAGCGCCCGTCCCGGGGCTGGTAGCTACGAGCAGTACTTC
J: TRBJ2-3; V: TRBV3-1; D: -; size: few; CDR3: CASSQNKLVSDTQYF; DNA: TGTGCCAGCAGCCAAAATAAATTGGTGAGCGATACGCAGTATTTT
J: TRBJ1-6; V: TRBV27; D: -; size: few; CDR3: CASLPFRGNNSPLHF; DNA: TGTGCCAGCTTACCATTCAGGGGTAATAATTCACCCCTCCACTTT
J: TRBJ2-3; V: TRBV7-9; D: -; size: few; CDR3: CASSLVPLADTQYF; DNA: TGTGCCAGCAGCTTAGTTCCACTCGCAGATACGCAGTATTTT
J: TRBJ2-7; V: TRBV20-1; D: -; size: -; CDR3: CSAPLGGYEQYF; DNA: TGCAGTGCTCCCCTTGGGGGTTACGAGCAGTACTTC
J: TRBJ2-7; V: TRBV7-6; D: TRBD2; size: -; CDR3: CASSTLPGLVLSEQYF; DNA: TGTGCCAGCAGCACCCTCCCGGGACTAGTTCTTTCCGAGCAGTACTTC
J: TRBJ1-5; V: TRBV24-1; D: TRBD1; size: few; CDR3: CATSDTGAGPQHF; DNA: TGTGCCACCAGTGATACAGGGGCTGGGCCCCAGCATTTT
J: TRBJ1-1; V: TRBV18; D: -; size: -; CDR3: CASSPTQGHTEAFF; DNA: TGTGCCAGCTCACCAACGCAGGGTCACACTGAAGCTTTCTTT
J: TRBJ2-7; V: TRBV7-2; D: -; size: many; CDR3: CASSYGFGRGNYEQYF; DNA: TGTGCCAGCAGCTATGGGTTCGGCAGGGGAAATTACGAGCAGTACTTC
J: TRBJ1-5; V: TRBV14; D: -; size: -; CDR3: CASSQDQGQPQHF; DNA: TGTGCCAGCAGCCAAGACCAGGGGCAGCCCCAGCATTTT
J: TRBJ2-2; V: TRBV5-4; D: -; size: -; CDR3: CASGPSTFANTGELFF; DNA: TGTGCCAGCGGTCCGTCGACCTTCGCGAACACCGGGGAGCTGTTTTTT
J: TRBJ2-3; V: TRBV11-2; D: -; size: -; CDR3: CASSLAGAADTQYF; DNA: TGTGCCAGCAGCTTAGCGGGAGCCGCAGATACGCAGTATTTT
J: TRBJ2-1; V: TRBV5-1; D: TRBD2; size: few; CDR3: CASSSGTSGTVNEQFF; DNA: TGCGCCAGCAGCTCGGGGACTAGCGGGACGGTCAATGAGCAGTTCTTC
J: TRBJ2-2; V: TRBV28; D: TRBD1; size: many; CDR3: CASSLTGGASGELFF; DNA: TGTGCCAGCAGTTTGACAGGGGGCGCTTCCGGGGAGCTGTTTTTT
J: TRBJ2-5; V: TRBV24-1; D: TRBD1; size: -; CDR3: CATAPDRGTETQYF; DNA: TGTGCCACCGCCCCTGACAGGGGGACGGAGACCCAGTACTTC
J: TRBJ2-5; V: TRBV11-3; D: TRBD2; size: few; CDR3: CASSLGLAGANQETQYF; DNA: TGTGCCAGCAGCTTGGGACTAGCGGGGGCCAACCAAGAGACCCAGTACTTC
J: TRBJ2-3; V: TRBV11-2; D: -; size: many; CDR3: CASSFLSGTDTQYF; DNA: TGTGCCAGCAGCTTTCTGAGCGGCACAGATACGCAGTATTTT
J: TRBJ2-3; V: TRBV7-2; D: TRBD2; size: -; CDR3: CASSPQRGYTDTQYF; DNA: TGTGCCAGCAGCCCTCAGCGGGGGTACACAGATACGCAGTATTTT
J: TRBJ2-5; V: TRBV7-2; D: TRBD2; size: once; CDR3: CASSFSPRKTSGKRETQYF; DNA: TGTGCCAGCAGCTTTAGTCCCCGCAAGACTAGCGGAAAACGGGAGACCCAGTACTTC
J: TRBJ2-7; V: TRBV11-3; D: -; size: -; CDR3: CASSAGPDYEQYF; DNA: TGTGCCAGCAGCGCCGGGCCGGACTACGAGCAGTACTTC
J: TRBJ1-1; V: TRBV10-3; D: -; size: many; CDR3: CAISPGTDTEAFF; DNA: TGTGCCATCAGTCCAGGGACGGACACTGAAGCTTTCTTT
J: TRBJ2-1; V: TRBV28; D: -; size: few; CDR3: CASSRRPRAYNEQFF; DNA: TGTGCCAGCAGCCGTCGACCCCGGGCCTACAATGAGCAGTTCTTC
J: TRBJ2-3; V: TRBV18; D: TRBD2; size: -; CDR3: CASSPGLADSDTQYF; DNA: TGTGCCAGCTCCCCGGGACTAGCGGACAGCGATACGCAGTATTTT
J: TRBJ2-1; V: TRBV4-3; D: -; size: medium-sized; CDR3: CASSLRGVRAKWDEQFF; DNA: TGCGCCAGCAGCCTAAGAGGAGTGAGGGCTAAATGGGATGAGCAGTTCTTC
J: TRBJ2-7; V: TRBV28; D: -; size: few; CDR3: CASSPTTRTYEQYF; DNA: TGTGCCAGCAGCCCAACCACGAGGACCTACGAGCAGTACTTC
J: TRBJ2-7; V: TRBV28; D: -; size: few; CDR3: CATNLGTQQGRRTGDEQYF; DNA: TGTGCCACAAACCTTGGGACACAACAGGGCCGACGGACGGGCGACGAGCAGTACTTC
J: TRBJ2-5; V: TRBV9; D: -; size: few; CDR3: CASSARGAETQYF; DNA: TGTGCCAGCAGCGCGAGAGGGGCAGAGACCCAGTACTTC
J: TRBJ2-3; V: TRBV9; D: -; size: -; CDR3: CASSVGGRPSTDTQYF; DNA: TGTGCCAGCAGCGTAGGAGGGAGACCTAGCACAGATACGCAGTATTTT
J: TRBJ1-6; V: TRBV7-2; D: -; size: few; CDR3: CASSLVTRSGSPLHF; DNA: TGTGCCAGCAGCTTGGTGACCCGGAGTGGTTCACCCCTCCACTTT
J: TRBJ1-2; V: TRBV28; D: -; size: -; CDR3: CASSLRESGYTF; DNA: TGTGCCAGCAGTTTAAGGGAGAGTGGCTACACCTTC
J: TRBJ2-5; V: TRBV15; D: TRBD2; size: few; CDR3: CATSRLAGGETQYF; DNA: TGTGCCACCAGCAGACTAGCGGGCGGGGAGACCCAGTACTTC
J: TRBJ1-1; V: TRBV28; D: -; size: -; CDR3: CASGVAGTLVWATEAFF; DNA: TGTGCCAGCGGAGTCGCCGGGACGCTCGTTTGGGCCACTGAAGCTTTCTTT
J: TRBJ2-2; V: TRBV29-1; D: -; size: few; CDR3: CSVEDLFEGTGELFF; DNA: TGCAGCGTTGAAGATCTTTTTGAAGGCACCGGGGAGCTGTTTTTT
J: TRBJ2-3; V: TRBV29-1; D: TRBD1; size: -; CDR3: CSTPGQGITDTQYF; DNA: TGCAGCACCCCCGGACAGGGGATCACAGATACGCAGTATTTT
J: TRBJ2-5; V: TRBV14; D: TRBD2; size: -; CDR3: CASSQGLADQETQYF; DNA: TGTGCCAGCAGCCAAGGACTAGCGGACCAAGAGACCCAGTACTTC
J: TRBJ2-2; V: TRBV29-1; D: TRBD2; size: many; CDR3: CSARGVAGANTGELFF; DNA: TGCAGCGCCCGGGGGGTAGCGGGGGCGAACACCGGGGAGCTGTTTTTT
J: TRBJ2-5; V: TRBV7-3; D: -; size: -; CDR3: CASSLLRGAGGETQYF; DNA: TGTGCCAGCAGCTTACTTCGAGGCGCGGGCGGAGAGACCCAGTACTTC
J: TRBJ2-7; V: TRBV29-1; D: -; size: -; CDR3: CSARVVAGHQNYEQYF; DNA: TGCAGCGCAAGAGTGGTCGCCGGACACCAAAACTACGAGCAGTACTTC
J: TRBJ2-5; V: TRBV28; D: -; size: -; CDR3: CASSQLERETQYF; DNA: TGTGCCAGCAGCCAACTAGAGCGGGAGACCCAGTACTTC
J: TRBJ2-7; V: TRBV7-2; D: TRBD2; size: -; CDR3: CASRAPGLAQYEQYF; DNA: TGTGCCAGCAGAGCCCCGGGACTAGCGCAATACGAGCAGTACTTC
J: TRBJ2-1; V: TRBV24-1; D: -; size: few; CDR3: CATSDRDPRYNEQFF; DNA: TGTGCCACCAGTGACCGGGACCCAAGGTACAATGAGCAGTTCTTC
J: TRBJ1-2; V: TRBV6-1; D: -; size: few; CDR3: CASSDFGPGRYGYTF; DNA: TGTGCCAGCAGTGATTTTGGCCCGGGGCGCTATGGCTACACCTTC
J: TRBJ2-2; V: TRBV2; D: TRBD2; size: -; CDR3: CASSRTSGLAGELFF; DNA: TGTGCCAGCAGTCGGACTAGCGGATTGGCCGGGGAGCTGTTTTTT
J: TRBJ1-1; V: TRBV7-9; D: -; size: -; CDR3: CASRDSGEAFF; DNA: TGTGCCAGCCGAGATTCGGGTGAAGCTTTCTTT
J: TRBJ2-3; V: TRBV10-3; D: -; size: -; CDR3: CAISVSLDTDTQYF; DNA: TGTGCCATCAGTGTATCTTTGGATACAGATACGCAGTATTTT
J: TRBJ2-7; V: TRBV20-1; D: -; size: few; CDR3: CSARERDPETEQYF; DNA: TGCAGTGCTAGAGAAAGGGACCCCGAGACGGAGCAGTACTTC
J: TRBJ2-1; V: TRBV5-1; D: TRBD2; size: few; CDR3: CASSLQTSGTHNEQFF; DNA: TGCGCCAGCAGCTTGCAGACTAGCGGGACCCACAATGAGCAGTTCTTC
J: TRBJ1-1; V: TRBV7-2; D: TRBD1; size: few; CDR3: CASSLAATGGVDSTEAFF; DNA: TGTGCCAGCAGCTTAGCAGCTACAGGGGGCGTCGATAGCACTGAAGCTTTCTTT
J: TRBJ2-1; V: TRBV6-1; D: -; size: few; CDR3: CASSVPGSHEQFF; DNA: TGTGCCAGCAGTGTGCCAGGGAGCCATGAGCAGTTCTTC
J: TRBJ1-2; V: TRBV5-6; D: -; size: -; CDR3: CASTPRGNYGYTF; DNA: TGTGCCAGCACGCCACGGGGTAACTATGGCTACACCTTC
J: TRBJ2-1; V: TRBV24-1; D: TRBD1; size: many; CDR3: CATSDRQGGLNEQFF; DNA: TGTGCCACCAGTGATCGACAGGGGGGTCTGAATGAGCAGTTCTTC
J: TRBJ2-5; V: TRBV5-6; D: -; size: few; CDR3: CASSPTRTRSYQETQYF; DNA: TGTGCCAGCAGCCCGACTAGGACGAGATCGTACCAAGAGACCCAGTACTTC
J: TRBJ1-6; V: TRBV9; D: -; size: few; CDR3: CASSVDQGWTSPLHF; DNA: TGTGCCAGCAGCGTAGATCAGGGGTGGACTTCACCCCTCCACTTT